Listed below are T cell receptor beta chains from one sample, sequenced in a study of T cells in Graves' hyperthyroidism and ophthalmopathy. A single record per CDR3 protein comes from TCRdb applying MiXCR to the multiplex PCR reads. Of about 480,000 distinct CDR3 sequences detected, around 24% appear once; the ten largest clones hold 10% to 12%. Sequencing was done on a sample of blood. All receptors come from a woman younger than 45 with Graves' ophthalmopathy. CDR3s include the opening cysteine and the closing phenylalanine or tryptophan. The D gene is left open where the match is weak. The listing skips clone size in some rows; elsewhere it reads once, few, many or a size class.

v_gene	j_gene	d_gene	abundance	CDR3nt	CDR3aa
TRBV6-5	TRBJ2-7	TRBD2	-	TGTGCCAGCAGTTACACGGATGGGACTAGAGCCTACGAGCAGTACTTC	CASSYTDGTRAYEQYF
TRBV12-5	TRBJ1-1	-	many	TGTGCTAGTGGTCAGGAGCTAGGCACTGAAGCTTTCTTT	CASGQELGTEAFF
TRBV6-4	TRBJ2-7	-	-	TGTGCCAGCAGTATTACGCGGCCGACAGCTTACTCCTACGAGCAGTACTTC	CASSITRPTAYSYEQYF
TRBV6-5	TRBJ1-2	TRBD1	many	TGTGCCAGCAGTTACGCAGGGGGCGCAACCAACTATGGCTACACCTTC	CASSYAGGATNYGYTF
TRBV5-1	TRBJ2-7	-	many	TGCGCCAGCAGCTTGGGTGGTACGTCCTCTGCCTACGAGCAGTACTTC	CASSLGGTSSAYEQYF
TRBV12-3/TRBV12-4	TRBJ1-2	-	few	TGTGCCAGCAGGCGACATGACCAGGTCCGCTATGGCTACACCTTC	CASRRHDQVRYGYTF
TRBV12-3/TRBV12-4	TRBJ2-7	-	many	TGTGCCAGCAGTAATGGGGCCTACGAGCAGTACTTC	CASSNGAYEQYF
TRBV2	TRBJ2-7	TRBD1	many	TGTGCCAGCAGCGGACAGGCCTACGAGCAGTACTTC	CASSGQAYEQYF
TRBV2	TRBJ1-1	-	-	TGTGCCAGCATGGGGTCTCGGGCTGAAGCTTTCTTT	CASMGSRAEAFF
TRBV30	TRBJ1-5	-	many	TGTGCCTGGAGTGGTTCAGGGTCTGGCAATCAGCCCCAGCATTTT	CAWSGSGSGNQPQHF
TRBV3-1	TRBJ2-5	TRBD2	-	TGTGCCAGCAGCCAAGAGAATAGCGGGGGCCAAGAGACCCAGTACTTC	CASSQENSGGQETQYF
TRBV11-2	TRBJ2-2	TRBD1	-	TGTGCCAGCCGGACAGGAAGAAACACCGGGGAGCTGTTTTTT	CASRTGRNTGELFF
TRBV7-3	TRBJ2-7	-	many	TGTGCCAGCAGCTTATTCCCTGAATGGGAGCAGTACTTC	CASSLFPEWEQYF
TRBV7-8	TRBJ2-5	-	-	TGTGCCAGCAGCTTAGCGGCGGCAGACCAAGAGACCCAGTACTTC	CASSLAAADQETQYF
TRBV5-1	TRBJ2-7	-	many	TGCGCCAGCAGCTCGGTACAGGGACCCTACGAGCAGTACTTC	CASSSVQGPYEQYF